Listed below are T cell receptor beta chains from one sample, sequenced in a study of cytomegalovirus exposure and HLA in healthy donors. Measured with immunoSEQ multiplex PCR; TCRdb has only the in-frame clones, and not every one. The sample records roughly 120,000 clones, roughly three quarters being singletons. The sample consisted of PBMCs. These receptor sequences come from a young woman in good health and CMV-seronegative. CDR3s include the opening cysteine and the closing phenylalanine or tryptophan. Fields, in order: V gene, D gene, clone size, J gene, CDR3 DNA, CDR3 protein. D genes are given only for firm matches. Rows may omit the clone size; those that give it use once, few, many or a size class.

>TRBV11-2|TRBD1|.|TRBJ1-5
TGTGCCAGCAGCCACGGACAGGGAGTTCAGCCCCAGCATTTT
CASSHGQGVQPQHF
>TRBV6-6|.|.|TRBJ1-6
TGTGCCAGCAGTTTGGGGAGACAGCGGAGGGAATCACCCCTCCACTTT
CASSLGRQRRESPLHF
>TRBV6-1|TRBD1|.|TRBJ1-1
TGTGCCAGCAGTGAAACGACAGGGGGGTGGACTGAAGCTTTCTTT
CASSETTGGWTEAFF
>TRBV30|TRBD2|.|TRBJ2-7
TGTGCCTGGAGGGAACCCTCGAGGACTAGCGGAGCCTACGAGCAGTACTTC
CAWREPSRTSGAYEQYF
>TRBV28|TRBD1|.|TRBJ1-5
TGTGCCAGCAGGCCGGGACAGAGCAATCAGCCCCAGCATTTT
CASRPGQSNQPQHF
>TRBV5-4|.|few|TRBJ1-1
TGTGCCAGCAGTGCGGACACCACTGAAGCTTTCTTT
CASSADTTEAFF
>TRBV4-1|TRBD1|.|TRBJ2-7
TGCGCCAGCAGCCAAGAGGTCGGGACAGGGGTTGTCGAGCAGTACTTC
CASSQEVGTGVVEQYF
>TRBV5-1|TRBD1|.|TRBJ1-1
TGCGCCAGCAGCTTGGCACAGGGGGCGAACACTGAAGCTTTCTTT
CASSLAQGANTEAFF
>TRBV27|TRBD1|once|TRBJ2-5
TGTGCCAGCAGTTTATCGGGACAGGGGGGATGGACCCAGTACTTC
CASSLSGQGGWTQYF
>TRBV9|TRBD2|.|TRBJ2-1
TGTGCCAGCAGCTTGGGACTAGCGGACTACAATGAGCAGTTCTTC
CASSLGLADYNEQFF
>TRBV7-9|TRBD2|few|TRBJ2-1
TGTGCCAGCAGCTCTACTAGCGGGGGGTCTATACGTGAGCAGTTCTTC
CASSSTSGGSIREQFF
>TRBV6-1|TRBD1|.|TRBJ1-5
TGTGCCAGCAGTGAATGGGGACAGAGTAGCAATCAGCCCCAGCATTTT
CASSEWGQSSNQPQHF
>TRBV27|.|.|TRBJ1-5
TGTGCCACTCGAACGCAGGGGAGACCAGGCAATCAGCCCCAGCATTTT
CATRTQGRPGNQPQHF
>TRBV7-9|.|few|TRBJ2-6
TGTGCCAGCAGCTTAGCAACACCCTCTGGGGCCAACGTCCTGACTTTC
CASSLATPSGANVLTF
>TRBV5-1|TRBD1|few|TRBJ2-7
TGCGCCAGCAGCTGGGACGGGACAGGGATTTACGAGCAGTACTTC
CASSWDGTGIYEQYF
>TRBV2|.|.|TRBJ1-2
TGTGCCAGCAGGCCTCCAGACAAACTTAAAGGTGGCTACACCTTC
CASRPPDKLKGGYTF
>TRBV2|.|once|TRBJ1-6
TGTGCCAGCAGGGTGACAGCTAATTCACCCCTCCACTTT
CASRVTANSPLHF
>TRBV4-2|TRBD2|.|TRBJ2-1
TGTGCCAGCAGCCAACAACCTAGCGGAGATTACAATGAGCAGTTCTTC
CASSQQPSGDYNEQFF
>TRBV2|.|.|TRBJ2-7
TGTGCCAGCAGTGAAGAGGGGCTGTCCGCTCACGAGCAGTACTTC
CASSEEGLSAHEQYF
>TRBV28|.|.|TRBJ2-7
TGTGCCAGCCGCCGCGGCCCCTACGAGCAGTACTTC
CASRRGPYEQYF
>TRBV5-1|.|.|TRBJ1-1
TGCGCCAGCAGCTTGGCCTATCGTAGGGAGAATACTGAAGCTTTCTTT
CASSLAYRRENTEAFF
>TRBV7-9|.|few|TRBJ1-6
TGTGCCAGCAGCTTAGGTCCAGCACCCCTCCACTTT
CASSLGPAPLHF
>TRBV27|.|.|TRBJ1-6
TGTGCCAGCAGACAGGAGATACTAAATTCACCCCTCCACTTT
CASRQEILNSPLHF
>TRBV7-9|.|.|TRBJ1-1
TGTGCCAGCAGCTTAGGGGGGCGGGCTTTCTTT
CASSLGGRAFF
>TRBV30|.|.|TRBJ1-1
TGTGCCTGGAGCCGGGACAAGTCCACTGAAGCTTTCTTT
CAWSRDKSTEAFF
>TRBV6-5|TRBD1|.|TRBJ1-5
TGTGCCAGCAGACGAGACACAGGGGGGCCCCAGCATTTT
CASRRDTGGPQHF
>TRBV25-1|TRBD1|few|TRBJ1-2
TGTGCCAGCAGTGAACCCGGACAGGCTTATGGCTACACCTTC
CASSEPGQAYGYTF
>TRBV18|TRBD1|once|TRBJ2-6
TGTGCCAGCTCACCTACGTTCCCGGGACAGGGGAGGTCTGGGGCCAACGTCCTGACTTTC
CASSPTFPGQGRSGANVLTF
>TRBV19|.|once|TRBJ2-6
TGTGCCAGTAGTATGGTCCCCGGGGCTGGGGCCAACGTCCTGACTTTC
CASSMVPGAGANVLTF
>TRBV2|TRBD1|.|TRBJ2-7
TGTGCCAGCAGTGCCGCGGGACAGGGCCTCTACGAGCAGTACTTC
CASSAAGQGLYEQYF
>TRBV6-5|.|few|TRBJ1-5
TGTGCCAGCAGCCCATCCAGGGGAAGGCAACAGCCCCAGCATTTT
CASSPSRGRQQPQHF
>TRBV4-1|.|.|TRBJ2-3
TGCGCCAGCAGCGAAGACCGAGATACGCAGTATTTT
CASSEDRDTQYF
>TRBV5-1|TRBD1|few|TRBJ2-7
TGCGCCAGCAGCCCGACCGGGACAGGGCTATACGAGCAGTACTTC
CASSPTGTGLYEQYF
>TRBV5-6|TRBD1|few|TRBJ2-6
TGTGCCAGCAGCCTGACAGGGGGCGACTCTGGGGCCAACGTCCTGACTTTC
CASSLTGGDSGANVLTF
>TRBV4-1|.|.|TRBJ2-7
TGCGCCAGCAGCCAAGGAACTTCCTACGAGCAGTACTTC
CASSQGTSYEQYF
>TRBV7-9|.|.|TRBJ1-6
TGTGCCAGCAGCTCACATTCAGGGGATTTGGTTAATTCACCCCTCCACTTT
CASSSHSGDLVNSPLHF
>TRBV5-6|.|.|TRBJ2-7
TGTGCCAGCAGCTTGGCCCCAGGGGAAGCCTACGAGCAGTACTTC
CASSLAPGEAYEQYF
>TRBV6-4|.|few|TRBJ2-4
TGTGCCAGCAGTGACTTTCACGGAAACATTCAGTACTTC
CASSDFHGNIQYF
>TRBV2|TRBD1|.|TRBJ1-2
TGTGCCAGCAGTGAAGCGCGAGGACAGGGCTTTGGCTACACCTTC
CASSEARGQGFGYTF
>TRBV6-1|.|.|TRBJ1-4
TGTGCCAGCAGCGCCGGGGGTCTTAATGAAAAACTGTTTTTT
CASSAGGLNEKLFF
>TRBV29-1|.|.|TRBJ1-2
TGCAGCGTTGAGGTCAGCTATGGCTACACCTTC
CSVEVSYGYTF
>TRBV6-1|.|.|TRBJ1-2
TGTGCCAGCAGTTCACAGGGTTTCTATGGCTACACCTTC
CASSSQGFYGYTF
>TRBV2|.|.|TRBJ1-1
TGTGCCAGCACTAAAAAAGAGCGCACTGAAGCTTTCTTT
CASTKKERTEAFF
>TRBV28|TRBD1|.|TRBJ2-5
TGTGCCAGCCTGAAAAGGCAGGGGGCGAGGGAGACCCAGTACTTC
CASLKRQGARETQYF
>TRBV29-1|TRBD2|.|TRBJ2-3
TGCAGCGTCATTGGCCTGACTAGCGGGGGGGCCTATACGCAGTATTTT
CSVIGLTSGGAYTQYF
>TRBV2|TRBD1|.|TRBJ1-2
TGTGCCAGCAAAGGACAGGGGGCGGAGGGCTACACCTTC
CASKGQGAEGYTF
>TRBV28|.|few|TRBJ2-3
TGTGCCAGCAGTCCCCCGACCGGGTCTCCCACAGATACGCAGTATTTT
CASSPPTGSPTDTQYF
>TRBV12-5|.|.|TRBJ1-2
TGTGCTAGTGGTTTCGACATGTGGATGCGTGGCTACACCTTC
CASGFDMWMRGYTF
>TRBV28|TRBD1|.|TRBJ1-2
TGTGCCAGCAGAAACACCGGGACAGACAGCTACACCTTC
CASRNTGTDSYTF
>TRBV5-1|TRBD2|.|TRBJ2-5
TGCGCCAGCAGCTTGGCCGGGACTAGCGGGGTAGGAGAGACCCAGTACTTC
CASSLAGTSGVGETQYF
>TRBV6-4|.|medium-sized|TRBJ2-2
TGTGCCAGCAGTGACTCGAGCACCGGGGAGCTGTTTTTT
CASSDSSTGELFF
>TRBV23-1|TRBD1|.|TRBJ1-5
TGCGCCAGCCCTGAGGACAGGGTAGGGCTATGTAGCAATCAGCCCCAGCATTTT
CASPEDRVGLCSNQPQHF
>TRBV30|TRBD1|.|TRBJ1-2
TGTGCCTGGAGTGAGACAGGGAGAGTGGAGTACACCTTC
CAWSETGRVEYTF
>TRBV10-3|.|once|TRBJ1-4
TGTGCCGTCGGAGGGACTAATGAAAAACTGTTTTTT
CAVGGTNEKLFF
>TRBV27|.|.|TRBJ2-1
TGTGCCAGCAGTTTAAGTGGCGGGGCGTACAATGAGCAGTTCTTC
CASSLSGGAYNEQFF
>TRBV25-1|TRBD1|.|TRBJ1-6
TGTGCCAGCAGTGTGGGACAGGGAAGTCGTTCACCCCTCCACTTT
CASSVGQGSRSPLHF
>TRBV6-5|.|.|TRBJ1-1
TGTGCCAGCAGTTCAGATCAGACTGAAGCTTTCTTT
CASSSDQTEAFF